The rows below give T cell receptor beta chains drawn from one sample of a study of T cells in Graves' hyperthyroidism and ophthalmopathy. TCRdb recomputed calls from the multiplex PCR reads with MiXCR, one row per CDR3 protein. The top ten hold 8% to 13% of the sample, which has approximately 400,000 distinct CDR3 sequences, about 15% seen once. What was sequenced was blood. The receptors were gathered from a woman in her sixties with Graves' hyperthyroidism. Each CDR3 is given with its conserved first and last residue. Each record gives: V gene, CDR3 length, J gene, clone size, CDR3 protein. Some rows have no size entry. The others give once, few or many, or a class for an expanded clone.

V: TRBV28
length: 13
J: TRBJ2-5
size: many
CDR3: CASSTPAQETQYF

V: TRBV12-3/TRBV12-4
length: 15
J: TRBJ2-7
size: many
CDR3: CASSPRTSGSDEQYF

V: TRBV27
length: 15
J: TRBJ2-7
size: many
CDR3: CASSLSGGIGYEQYF

V: TRBV5-4
length: 13
J: TRBJ2-3
size: -
CDR3: CASSSGGGDTQYF

V: TRBV9
length: 14
J: TRBJ2-2
size: few
CDR3: CASSRGRNTGELFF

V: TRBV27
length: 14
J: TRBJ2-1
size: many
CDR3: CASSLGGSYNEQFF

V: TRBV5-1
length: 14
J: TRBJ2-1
size: many
CDR3: CASSAGLRYNEQFF

V: TRBV28
length: 16
J: TRBJ2-7
size: -
CDR3: CASSPLGLAGSYEQYF

V: TRBV10-3
length: 12
J: TRBJ2-1
size: many
CDR3: CAISKGGNEQFF

V: TRBV6-2/TRBV6-3
length: 13
J: TRBJ2-2
size: few
CDR3: CASSYFVTGELFF

V: TRBV24-1
length: 16
J: TRBJ2-3
size: many
CDR3: CATSDRSGLSTDTQYF

V: TRBV4-1
length: 16
J: TRBJ2-7
size: -
CDR3: CASSQGLAGVRREQYF

V: TRBV11-3
length: 18
J: TRBJ1-3
size: many
CDR3: CASTPRSTGGVSGNTIYF

V: TRBV5-1
length: 14
J: TRBJ2-5
size: few
CDR3: CASSSGQIEETQYF

V: TRBV11-3
length: 14
J: TRBJ2-5
size: once
CDR3: CTSSQRQGEETQYF

V: TRBV24-1
length: 12
J: TRBJ2-7
size: many
CDR3: CATSDLGEEQYF

V: TRBV9
length: 14
J: TRBJ2-7
size: few
CDR3: CASSVVGGGGEQYF

V: TRBV20-1
length: 11
J: TRBJ1-1
size: many
CDR3: CSARWRFEAFF

V: TRBV20-1
length: 14
J: TRBJ2-3
size: many
CDR3: CSARTGGNTDTQYF

V: TRBV5-1
length: 15
J: TRBJ1-4
size: -
CDR3: CASSSQGVEGEKLFF

V: TRBV29-1
length: 10
J: TRBJ2-4
size: -
CDR3: CSVEGNIQYF

V: TRBV5-1
length: 16
J: TRBJ2-2
size: many
CDR3: CASSWGLAGVDGELFF

V: TRBV5-1
length: 14
J: TRBJ2-3
size: -
CDR3: CASSFAGSTDTQYF

V: TRBV12-3/TRBV12-4
length: 13
J: TRBJ2-5
size: -
CDR3: CASSFSPGETQYF

V: TRBV28
length: 15
J: TRBJ2-6
size: many
CDR3: CASSYRGFGANVLTF